Presented here are 29 T cell receptor beta chains from one specimen sequenced in a study of T cells in Graves' hyperthyroidism and ophthalmopathy. RNA transcripts served as the template for amplifying TCR beta CDR3 regions. RT-PCR in the first round (using the HTBI primer set) targeted the TCR CDR3. TCRdb fed the multiplex PCR reads into MiXCR, producing one record per CDR3 protein. The table records approximately 520,000 distinct CDR3 sequences, less than 25% of them present only once. Material: blood. The origin of the receptors is a man between 18 and 35 years old with Graves' hyperthyroidism.

This clonotype was picked up many times. The chain joins TRBV9 to TRBJ1-1; 10 bases map to TRBD1. J gave up 5 bases and V 3 bases, and 4 bases lay outside the gene matches. CDR3 size: 14 residues. Germline CDR1 and CDR2: SGDLS and YYNGEE. DNA for the CDR3: TGTGCCAGCAGCGGGGGGACAGGGGAGACTGAAGCTTTCTTT. This encodes CASSGGTGETEAFF.

This clonotype occurred many times. This rearrangement joins TRBV13 to TRBJ2-7, with D maybe TRBD1 (6 bases). From germline, CDR1 is PRHDT and CDR2 FYEKMQ (reference sequence). The CDR3 sequence is 14 residues long. The V end was cut by 7 bases, the J end by 3 bases, with 16 bases between. This chain's CDR3 is CASTNPGHRYEQYF. Written as DNA, the CDR3 is TGTGCCAGCACCAACCCGGGACACCGCTACGAGCAGTACTTC.

This clonotype came up many times. The CDR3 coding sequence is TGTGCCAGCAGTTTATCGTCCGGCGTTTATGGCTACACCTTC. Its translation: CASSLSSGVYGYTF. This chain connects TRBV12-3 or TRBV12-4 to TRBJ1-2; D not certain. This CDR3 contains 14 residues. V lost 2 bases and J lost 5, with 12 bases in between.

This clonotype was seen many times. The J gene is TRBJ1-2, the V gene TRBV29-1, with D possibly being TRBD1 (6 bases). Trimming removed 6 bases at V and 4 bases at J, with 12 bases between. Germline-derived CDR1 and CDR2 are SQVTM and ANQGSEA. The CDR3 sequence is 12 residues long. The CDR3 sequence is CSVKSGVYGYTF. Written as DNA, the CDR3 is TGCAGCGTCAAGTCAGGGGTCTATGGCTACACCTTC.

This clonotype was found a few times. The chain joins TRBV27 to TRBJ1-1; D not certain. This CDR3 contains 13 residues. V was pared by 5 bases and J by 7 bases, with 14 bases between. CDR1 and CDR2 (germline): MNHEY, SMNVEV (reference sequence). In DNA, the CDR3 is TGTGCCAGCAGTCCTGGAGGGTGGGTTGAAGCTTTCTTT. Amino acid sequence: CASSPGGWVEAFF.

This clonotype has at least ten counts. The rearrangement uses TRBV6-1 and TRBJ2-7, with D perhaps given as TRBD1 or TRBD2 (5 bases each). CDR3 length: 12 residues. The germline V and J ends were trimmed by 8 bases and 6 bases, with 14 bases remaining between them. Germline lookup yields CDR1 MNHNS and CDR2 SASEGT. CDR3 DNA: TGTGCCAGCTCGGGGACCGTAGGCGAGCAGTACTTC. Its translation: CASSGTVGEQYF.

At least ten counts were recorded for this clonotype. This chain joins TRBV6-2 or TRBV6-3 and TRBJ1-3; D possibly corresponds to TRBD1 (6 bases). Germline V CDR1 and CDR2: MNHEY, SVGEGT. The V end lost 6 bases, the J end lost 1 base, and 16 bases lay between the germline ends. This CDR3 is 16 amino acids long. This chain's CDR3 is CASRSPGQPSGNTIYF. As DNA, the CDR3 is TGTGCCAGCAGATCACCGGGACAACCGTCTGGAAACACCATATATTTT.

This clonotype was detected ten times or more. The rearrangement links TRBV2 to TRBJ1-2, with D hard to call. The germline V and J ends were trimmed by 6 bases and 5 bases, with 10 bases remaining between them. The CDR3 is 12 residues long. Germline CDR1 is SNHLY and CDR2 is FYNNEI. In DNA, the CDR3 is TGTGCCAGCAGGGCAGCAACTTATGGCTACACCTTC. Residues: CASRAATYGYTF.

The chain couples TRBV6-1 to TRBJ1-5; D is unresolved. The CDR3 spans 15 residues. Germline V gene data show CDR1 as MNHNS and CDR2 as SASEGT. Between the trimmed V and J ends, which lost 4 bases and 1 base, there was a span of 11 bases. DNA of the CDR3: TGTGCCAGCAGTGCGGGGTATCAGAGCAATCAGCCCCAGCATTTT. This gives the protein CASSAGYQSNQPQHF.

V is TRBV30 and J is TRBJ2-3; D is undetermined. Germline lookup yields CDR1 GTSNPN and CDR2 SVGIG (reference sequence). The CDR3 has 13 amino acids. V shed 1 base and J shed 4 bases, with 9 bases lying between them. CDR3: CAWSGLGPDTQYF. The CDR3 bases are TGTGCCTGGAGTGGCCTCGGACCAGATACGCAGTATTTT.

At least ten counts were recorded for this clonotype. This chain joins TRBV6-5 and TRBJ2-5; D unresolved. CDR1 is MNHEY and CDR2 is SVGAGI in the germline V gene. This CDR3 spans 15 amino acids. Between the trimmed V and J ends, which lost 2 bases and 2 bases, there was a span of 12 bases. Written as DNA, the CDR3 is TGTGCCAGCAGTTACGGGTCGGGCCTACAAGAGACCCAGTACTTC. Residues: CASSYGSGLQETQYF.

In this sample, this clonotype turned up a few times. Just one base apart from a much larger clone, this may be a read error. This chain links TRBV30 with TRBJ1-5; D gene uncertain. The CDR3 contains 14 residues. Germline CDR1 reads GTSNPN; CDR2 reads SVGIG (reference sequence). The CDR3 reads CAWSVDNSNQPQQF. CDR3 nucleotides: TGTGCCTGGAGTGTGGATAATAGCAATCAGCCCCAGCAGTTT.

This clonotype was counted between two and nine times. The chain links TRBV11-2 to TRBJ2-7; the D gene is possibly TRBD2 (5 bases). V lost 1 base, J lost 3 bases, and 13 bases lay in between. Germline CDR1 reads SGHAT; CDR2 reads FQNNGV. The CDR3 sequence is 15 residues long. The CDR3, as DNA: TGTGCCAGCAGCTTAGGCCTCCTCGGGAACTACGAGCAGTACTTC. As protein: CASSLGLLGNYEQYF. Complete variable domain (other parts from reference TRBV11-2 and TRBJ2-7): EAGVAQSPRYKIIEKRQSVAFWCNPISGHATLYWYQQILGQGPKLLIQFQNNGVVDDSQLPKDRFSAERLKGVDSTLKIQPAKLEDSAVYLCASSLGLLGNYEQYFGPGTRLTVT.

Ten or more counts support this clonotype. This chain joins TRBV9 and TRBJ1-1; 10 bases fit TRBD1. Germline V lookup: CDR1 SGDLS, CDR2 YYNGEE. The CDR3 is 15 residues long. Losses at the gene ends were 0 bases for V and 7 bases for J; bases not matched to a gene: 6. This CDR3 is CASSVEGQGQHEAFF. The CDR3 nucleotides read TGTGCCAGCAGCGTAGAGGGACAGGGGCAGCATGAAGCTTTCTTT.

The chain joins TRBV6-1 to TRBJ2-2; D remains ambiguous. The V end was cut by 10 bases, the J end by 6 bases, with 9 bases between. This CDR3 region has 11 residues. Germline V gene lookup returns CDR1 MNHNS and CDR2 SASEGT. CDR3 nucleotide sequence: TGTGCCACGGCGCAGGCCGGGGAGCTGTTTTTT. Protein: CATAQAGELFF.

The rearrangement uses TRBV4-2 and TRBJ2-5, with D perhaps matching TRBD1 (5 bases). From germline, CDR1 is LGHNA and CDR2 YNFKEQ. CDR3 length: 14 amino acids. The V and J ends lost 0 bases and 5 bases respectively, with 10 bases between them. Here the CDR3 reads CASSQDGASETQYF. In DNA, the CDR3 is TGTGCCAGCAGCCAAGATGGGGCGTCCGAGACCCAGTACTTC.

In its sample, this clonotype was seen many times. The rearrangement links TRBV2 to TRBJ2-5; the D is unclear. The V end was cut by 3 bases, the J end by 5 bases, with 13 bases between. Per the germline V gene, CDR1 is SNHLY and CDR2 is FYNNEI. The CDR3 has 14 residues. The CDR3 sequence is CASSDPAGAETQYF. CDR3 nucleotide sequence: TGTGCCAGCAGTGACCCGGCAGGAGCGGAGACCCAGTACTTC.

This clonotype appeared a few times. The V and J genes are TRBV4-1 and TRBJ1-5; a weak D match, TRBD1 (6 bases). Trimming cost V 4 bases and J 3 bases, with 10 bases left between them. The germline gives CDR1 MGHRA, CDR2 YSYEKL. The CDR3 is 14 residues long. CDR3 loop: CASSRQAFNQPQHF. The CDR3 coding sequence is TGCGCCAGCAGCCGACAGGCTTTCAATCAGCCCCAGCATTTT.

This clonotype was found many times. V gene TRBV5-1 combines with J gene TRBJ1-2; 9 bases line up with TRBD1. The CDR3 spans 15 residues. Per germline, CDR1 SGHRS and CDR2 YFSETQ. Unmatched junction bases numbered 9, after V lost 4 bases and J lost 5 bases. The CDR3 bases are TGCGCCAGCAGCCTGGAGGGACAGGGAGCGTATGGCTACACCTTC. It yields the protein CASSLEGQGAYGYTF.

This clonotype showed up just a few times. The gene calls are TRBV6-5 and TRBJ2-2; D tentatively reads TRBD1 or TRBD2 (5 bases each). Trimming removed 3 bases at V and 7 bases at J, with 12 bases between. Germline loops: CDR1 MNHEY, CDR2 SVGAGI. This CDR3 comprises 14 residues. CDR3 nucleotides: TGTGCCAGCAGTTATCAAGGGGAGAGCGGGGAGCTGTTTTTT. This codes for CASSYQGESGELFF.

This clonotype was seen many times. This sequence may be a read error, since a much larger clone differs from it by one base. Here the CDR3 reads CASSSTQQGWETQYF. CDR3 DNA: TGTGCCAGCAGTTCGACCCAGCAGGGATGGGAGACCCAGTACTTC. This chain uses TRBV28 with TRBJ2-5, with a tentative D call TRBD1 (5 bases). Trimming pared 4 bases from V and 5 bases from J, leaving 17 bases between. The CDR3 is made up of 15 amino acids. CDR1 is MDHEN and CDR2 is SYDVKM in the germline V gene.

This clonotype has just a few counts. The genes are TRBV9 and TRBJ2-7; D may be TRBD2 (5 bases). Between the trimmed V and J ends, which lost 4 bases and 6 bases, there was a span of 20 bases. The germline gives CDR1 SGDLS, CDR2 YYNGEE. This CDR3 is 15 amino acids long. The CDR3 here is CASSSDLTSTREQYF. The CDR3 nucleotides read TGTGCCAGCAGCTCGGACCTAACTAGTACACGCGAGCAGTACTTC.

Ten or more counts support this clonotype. The rearrangement uses TRBV4-3 and TRBJ2-7; 10 bases agree with TRBD1. Trimming removed 4 bases from V and 5 bases from J; junction bases left unmatched: 8. The CDR3 sequence is 15 residues long. Germline V gene sequence: CDR1 LGHNA, CDR2 YSLEER. The CDR3 here is CASSRYRDRGHEQYF. CDR3 nucleotide sequence: TGCGCCAGCAGCCGATACCGGGACAGGGGTCACGAGCAGTACTTC.

V gene TRBV6-5 combines with J gene TRBJ1-2; D is possibly TRBD1 (6 bases). Germline CDR1 MNHEY, CDR2 SVGAGI. V was trimmed by 0 bases and J by 3 bases, leaving 11 bases between them. The length of the CDR3 is 15 residues. DNA of the CDR3: TGTGCCAGCAGTTACTCCGGCAGGGGCGACTATGGCTACACCTTC. Its translation is CASSYSGRGDYGYTF.

This clonotype was found many times. This chain links TRBV6-1 with TRBJ1-2; D gene ambiguous. V was trimmed by 10 bases and J by 8 bases, leaving 11 bases between them. The CDR3 extends over 10 amino acids. Germline V gene data show CDR1 as MNHNS and CDR2 as SASEGT. The CDR3 DNA is TGTGCCACCCAGGTTTACGGCTACACCTTC. Its protein product is CATQVYGYTF.

The chain's CDR3 is CASSLPGGALNDGYTF. The CDR3, as DNA: TGTGCCAGCAGTCTTCCGGGCGGCGCCTTAAACGATGGCTACACCTTC. The chain joins TRBV28 to TRBJ1-2, with no clear D. Germline V lookup: CDR1 MDHEN, CDR2 SYDVKM. Trimming removed 5 bases from V and 6 bases from J, with 22 bases in between. This CDR3 is 16 amino acids long.

Many counts were recorded for this clonotype. The rearrangement joins TRBV12-3 or TRBV12-4 to TRBJ1-2; D possibly corresponds to TRBD1 (5 bases). Trimming cost V 4 bases and J 2 bases, with 8 bases left between them. The CDR3 has 13 amino acids. The CDR3 nucleotides are TGTGCCAGCAGTTACCAGGGAAACTATGGCTACACCTTC. Protein sequence: CASSYQGNYGYTF.

The count of this clonotype is one. Since a much larger clone is just one base distant, this may be a read error. The chain combines TRBV6-7 with TRBJ1-1; D unclear. TRBV6-7 is filed as an ORF, its function uncertain. The CDR3 spans 14 residues. Between the trimmed V and J ends, which lost 6 bases and 4 bases, there was a span of 15 bases. Written as DNA, the CDR3 is TGTGCCAGCAGCATTACCCGGGAAATCACTGAAGCTTTCTTT. Its translation is CASSITREITEAFF.

This rearrangement joins TRBV6-1 to TRBJ1-1, with 7 bases identical to TRBD1. This CDR3 is built from 14 residues. Trimming took 7 bases from V and 6 from J; bases not matched to a gene: 11. Germline V gene data show CDR1 as MNHNS and CDR2 as SASEGT. Written as DNA, the CDR3 is TGTGCCAGCACCTCAGGGGGGGGATCGTCTGAAGCTTTCTTT. This translates into CASTSGGGSSEAFF.